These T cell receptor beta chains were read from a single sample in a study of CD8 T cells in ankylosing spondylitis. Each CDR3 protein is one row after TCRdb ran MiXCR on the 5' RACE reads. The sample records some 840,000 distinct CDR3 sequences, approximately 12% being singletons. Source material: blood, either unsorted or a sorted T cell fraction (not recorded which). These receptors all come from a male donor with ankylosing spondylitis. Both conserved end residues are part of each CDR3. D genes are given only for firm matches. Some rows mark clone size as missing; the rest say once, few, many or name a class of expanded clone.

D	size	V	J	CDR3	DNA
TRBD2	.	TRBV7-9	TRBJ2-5	CASSRLAGVVDQETQYF	TGTGCCAGCAGCCGACTAGCGGGAGTCGTGGACCAAGAGACCCAGTACTTC
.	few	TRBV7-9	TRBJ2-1	CASSLRYDEQFF	TGTGCCAGCAGCTTAAGATACGATGAGCAGTTCTTC
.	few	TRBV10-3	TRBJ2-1	CAISDWYNEQFF	TGTGCCATCAGCGACTGGTACAATGAGCAGTTCTTC
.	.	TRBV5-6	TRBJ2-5	CASSLVPDKGTQYF	TGTGCCAGCAGCTTGGTTCCGGACAAGGGAACCCAGTACTTC
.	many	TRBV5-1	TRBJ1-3	CASSGGSGNTIYF	TGCGCCAGCAGCGGGGGCTCTGGAAACACCATATATTTT
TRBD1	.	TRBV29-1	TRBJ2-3	CSTRDRSVIDTQYF	TGCAGCACGAGGGACAGGTCGGTGATAGATACGCAGTATTTT
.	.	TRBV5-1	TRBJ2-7	CASGEGRSYEQYF	TGCGCCAGCGGAGAAGGCAGGTCCTACGAGCAGTACTTC
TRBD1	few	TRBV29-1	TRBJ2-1	CSLGTGTAYNEQFF	TGCAGCCTGGGGACAGGGACGGCCTACAATGAGCAGTTCTTC
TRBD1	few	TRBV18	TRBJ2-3	CASSPRIEGQGSDTQYF	TGTGCCAGCTCACCACGAATCGAGGGACAGGGGTCAGATACGCAGTATTTT
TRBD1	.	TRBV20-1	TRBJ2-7	CSATGTADEQYF	TGCAGTGCTACCGGGACAGCCGACGAGCAGTACTTC
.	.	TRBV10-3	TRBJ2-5	CAISEGRLETQYF	TGTGCCATCAGTGAGGGGCGTCTGGAGACCCAGTACTTC
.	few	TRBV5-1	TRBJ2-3	CASSLRRGAWSTDTQYF	TGCGCCAGCAGCTTGCGCAGGGGGGCATGGAGCACAGATACGCAGTATTTT
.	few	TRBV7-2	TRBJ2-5	CASSFLQRGQETQYF	TGTGCCAGCAGCTTCTTGCAGAGAGGCCAAGAGACCCAGTACTTC
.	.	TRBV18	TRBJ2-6	CASSPDGLRSGANVLTF	TGTGCCAGCTCACCTGACGGACTGCGCTCTGGGGCCAACGTCCTGACTTTC
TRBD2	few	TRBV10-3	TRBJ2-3	CATTLTSSSTDTQYF	TGTGCCACCACCCTGACTAGCTCTAGCACAGATACGCAGTATTTT
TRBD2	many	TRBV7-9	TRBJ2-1	CASSLGWTSGAYNEQFF	TGTGCCAGCAGCTTAGGGTGGACTAGCGGAGCCTACAATGAGCAGTTCTTC
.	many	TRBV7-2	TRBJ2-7	CASSLVSIYEQYF	TGTGCCAGCAGCTTAGTATCGATCTACGAGCAGTACTTC
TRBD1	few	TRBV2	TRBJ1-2	CASSLRGQGLGYTF	TGTGCCAGCAGCCTAAGGGGACAGGGTCTTGGCTACACCTTC
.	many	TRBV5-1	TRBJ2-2	CASSAGHANTGELFF	TGCGCCAGCAGCGCCGGACATGCGAACACCGGGGAGCTGTTTTTT
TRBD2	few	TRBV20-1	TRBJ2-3	CSAGEAGYTDTQYF	TGCAGTGCGGGCGAAGCGGGGTACACAGATACGCAGTATTTT
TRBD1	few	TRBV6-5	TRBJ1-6	CASSSTGTGDSPLHF	TGTGCCAGCAGTTCTACCGGGACAGGGGACTCACCCCTCCACTTT
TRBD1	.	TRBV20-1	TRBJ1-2	CSARDAGTAGDGYTF	TGCAGTGCTAGAGATGCCGGGACAGCCGGAGATGGCTACACCTTC
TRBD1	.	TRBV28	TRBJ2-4	CASSSGTDFAKNIQYF	TGTGCCAGCAGTTCCGGGACAGACTTTGCCAAAAACATTCAGTACTTC
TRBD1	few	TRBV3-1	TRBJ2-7	CASRETGGTNEQYF	TGTGCCAGCAGGGAGACAGGGGGCACGAACGAGCAGTACTTC
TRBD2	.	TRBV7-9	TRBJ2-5	CASSLAGGPSRETQYF	TGTGCCAGCAGCTTAGCGGGAGGGCCCTCGCGGGAGACCCAGTACTTC
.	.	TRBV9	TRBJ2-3	CASTEDSDVMDTQYF	TGTGCCAGCACTGAAGACAGCGATGTGATGGATACGCAGTATTTT
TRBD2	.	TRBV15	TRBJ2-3	CATISGDTQYF	TGTGCCACCATTAGCGGGGATACGCAGTATTTT
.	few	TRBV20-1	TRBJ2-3	CSVPDFADTQYF	TGCAGTGTCCCCGACTTCGCAGATACGCAGTATTTT
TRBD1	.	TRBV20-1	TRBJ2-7	CSATGGDPWAEQYF	TGCAGTGCTACAGGGGGCGACCCCTGGGCCGAGCAGTACTTC
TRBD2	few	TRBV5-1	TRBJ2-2	CASTGGTGTGELFF	TGCGCCAGCACGGGGGGGACGGGCACCGGGGAGCTGTTTTTT
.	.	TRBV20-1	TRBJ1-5	CSARQGMSQPQHF	TGCAGTGCTAGACAGGGAATGAGTCAGCCCCAGCATTTT
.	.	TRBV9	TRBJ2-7	CASSEGAGLGEQYF	TGTGCCAGCAGCGAGGGTGCAGGGTTAGGGGAGCAGTACTTC
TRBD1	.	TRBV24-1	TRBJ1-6	CATSVRQGYNSPLHF	TGTGCCACCAGTGTGAGACAGGGGTATAATTCACCCCTCCACTTT
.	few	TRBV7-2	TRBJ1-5	CASSLVAVQPQHF	TGTGCCAGCAGCTTAGTGGCGGTACAGCCCCAGCATTTT
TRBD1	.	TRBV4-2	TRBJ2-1	CASSQEQGAQPQFF	TGTGCCAGCAGCCAAGAACAGGGGGCCCAACCTCAGTTCTTC
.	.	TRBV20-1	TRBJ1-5	CSARGVNYQPQHF	TGCAGTGCCCGCGGAGTGAACTATCAGCCCCAGCATTTT
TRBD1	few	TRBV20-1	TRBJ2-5	CSAMGQMQETQYF	TGCAGTGCCATGGGACAGATGCAAGAGACCCAGTACTTC
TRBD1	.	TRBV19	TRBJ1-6	CASSGDRAWNSPLHF	TGTGCCAGTAGTGGGGACAGGGCTTGGAATTCACCCCTCCACTTT
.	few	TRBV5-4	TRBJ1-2	CASSLGTTANYGYTF	TGTGCCAGCAGCTTGGGGACCACAGCTAACTATGGCTACACCTTC
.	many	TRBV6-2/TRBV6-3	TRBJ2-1	CASSYPWGSYNEQFF	TGTGCCAGCAGTTACCCCTGGGGGTCCTACAATGAGCAGTTCTTC
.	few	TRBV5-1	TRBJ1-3	CASKLLDGNTIYF	TGCGCCAGCAAGTTGTTGGATGGAAACACCATATATTTT